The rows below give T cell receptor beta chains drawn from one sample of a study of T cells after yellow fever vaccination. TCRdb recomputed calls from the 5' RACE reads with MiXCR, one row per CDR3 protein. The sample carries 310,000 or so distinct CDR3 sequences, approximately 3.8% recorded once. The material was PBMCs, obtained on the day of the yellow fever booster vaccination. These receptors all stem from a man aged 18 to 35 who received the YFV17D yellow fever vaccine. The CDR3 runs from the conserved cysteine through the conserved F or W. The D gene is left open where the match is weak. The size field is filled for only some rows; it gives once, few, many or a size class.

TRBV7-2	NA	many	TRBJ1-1	TGTGCCAGCAGCCCTAGACGGAACACTGAAGCTTTCTTT	CASSPRRNTEAFF
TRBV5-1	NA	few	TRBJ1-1	TGCGCCAGCAGCTTGGCCGTAGGAGGGACCGAAGCTTTCTTT	CASSLAVGGTEAFF
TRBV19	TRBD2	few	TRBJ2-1	TGTGCCAGTAGTATAGATCTGAGACTAGCGGGGGGCCCCTACAATGAGCAGTTCTTC	CASSIDLRLAGGPYNEQFF
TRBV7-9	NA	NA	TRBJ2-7	TGTGCCAGCAGCTCCCCGGGTACTCGGTCCTACGAGCAGTACTTC	CASSSPGTRSYEQYF
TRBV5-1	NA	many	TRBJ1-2	TGCGCCAGCAGCTTGGAATCCGTAAACTATGGCTACACCTTC	CASSLESVNYGYTF
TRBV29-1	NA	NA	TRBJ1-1	TGCAGCGTAGTAAAGGGGGTCGAAGCTTTCTTT	CSVVKGVEAFF
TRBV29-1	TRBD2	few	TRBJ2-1	TGCAGCGTTGAACTAGCGGGGGACAATGAGCAGTTCTTC	CSVELAGDNEQFF
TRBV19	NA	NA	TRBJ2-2	TGTGCCAGTAGTATAGTGGAACGAACCGGGGAGCTGTTTTTT	CASSIVERTGELFF
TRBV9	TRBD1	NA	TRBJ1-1	TGTGCCAGCCAAGGGCAGGGGGCTGAAGCTTTCTTT	CASQGQGAEAFF
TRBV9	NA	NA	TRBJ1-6	TGTGCCAGCAGCGTAGGAGGGGGGGCGGCTATTGGCTCCTATAATTCACCCCTCCACTTT	CASSVGGGAAIGSYNSPLHF
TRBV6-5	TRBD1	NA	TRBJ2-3	TGTGCCAGCAGTGGCCCCACTTCGGGACAGGGCTCAGATACGCAGTATTTT	CASSGPTSGQGSDTQYF
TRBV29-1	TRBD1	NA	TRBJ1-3	TGCAGCGTCTCCCGGACAGGGGGTGGAAGAAACACCATATATTTT	CSVSRTGGGRNTIYF
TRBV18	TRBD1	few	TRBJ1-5	TGTGCCAGCTCACCCGACAGGGTTCGAAGCAATCAGCCCCAGCATTTT	CASSPDRVRSNQPQHF
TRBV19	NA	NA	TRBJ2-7	TGTGCCAGTGGGGTAGGGTTCGGGCAGTACTTC	CASGVGFGQYF
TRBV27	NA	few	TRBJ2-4	TGTGCCAGCAGTTTTCTCATACAGGGAGCCAAAAACATTCAGTACTTC	CASSFLIQGAKNIQYF
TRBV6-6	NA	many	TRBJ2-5	TGTGCCAGCAGTTACTCAGGTCAAGAGACCCAGTACTTC	CASSYSGQETQYF
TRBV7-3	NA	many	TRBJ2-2	TGTGCCAGCAGCTTTGGCGCCGGGGAGCTGTTTTTT	CASSFGAGELFF
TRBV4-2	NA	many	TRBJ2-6	TGTGCCAGCAGCCAAGAAGCAGGGGACGGGGCCAACGTCCTGACTTTC	CASSQEAGDGANVLTF
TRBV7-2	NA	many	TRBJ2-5	TGTGCCAGCAAAGCGGTCCAAGAGACCCAGTACTTC	CASKAVQETQYF
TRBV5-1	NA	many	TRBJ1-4	TGCGCCAGCAGCTTCGGGAGAAATAATGAAAAACTGTTTTTT	CASSFGRNNEKLFF
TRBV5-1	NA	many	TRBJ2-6	TGCGCCAGCAGCCTCGGGTTCTCTGGGGCCAACGTCCTGACTTTC	CASSLGFSGANVLTF
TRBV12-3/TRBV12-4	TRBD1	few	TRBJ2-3	TGTGCCAGCAGTTTCCAACAGGGGTCAGATACGCAGTATTTT	CASSFQQGSDTQYF
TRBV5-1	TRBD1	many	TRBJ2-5	TGCGCCAGCAGCTCGGGACAGGGGAAAGAGACCCAGTACTTC	CASSSGQGKETQYF
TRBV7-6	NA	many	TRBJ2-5	TGTGCCAGCAGCCCTGAAAGCGGTGAAGAGACCCAGTACTTC	CASSPESGEETQYF
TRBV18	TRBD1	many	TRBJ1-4	TGTGCCAGCTCTCTTACCGGGACAGGGATTTATGTCTCAACTAATGAAAAACTGTTTTTT	CASSLTGTGIYVSTNEKLFF
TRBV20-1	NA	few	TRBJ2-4	TGCAGTGCTAGAGATCTTTTTTCCGTTGCAGCCAAAAACATTCAGTACTTC	CSARDLFSVAAKNIQYF
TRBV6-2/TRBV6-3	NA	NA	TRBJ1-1	TGTGCCAGCAGACCCTTCCCGGGGTTCCAAGCTTTCTTT	CASRPFPGFQAFF
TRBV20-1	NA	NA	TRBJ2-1	TGCAGTGCTGTTCGGGACCTAGGCGGAGGAAAGCAGTTCTTC	CSAVRDLGGGKQFF